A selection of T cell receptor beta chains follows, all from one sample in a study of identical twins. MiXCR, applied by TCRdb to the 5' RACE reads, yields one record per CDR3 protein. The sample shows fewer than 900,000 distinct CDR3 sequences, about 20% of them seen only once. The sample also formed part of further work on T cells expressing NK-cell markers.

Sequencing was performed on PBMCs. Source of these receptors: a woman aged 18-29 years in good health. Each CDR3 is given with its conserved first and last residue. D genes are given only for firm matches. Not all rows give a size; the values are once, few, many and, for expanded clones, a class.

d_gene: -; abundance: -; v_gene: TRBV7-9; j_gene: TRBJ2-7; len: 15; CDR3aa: CASSPQMSGPYEQYF; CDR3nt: TGTGCCAGCAGCCCCCAAATGTCGGGACCCTACGAGCAGTACTTC
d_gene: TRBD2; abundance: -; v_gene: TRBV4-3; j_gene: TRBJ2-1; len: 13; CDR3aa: CASSQVREGKQFF; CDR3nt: TGCGCCAGCAGCCAAGTCCGGGAGGGTAAGCAGTTCTTC
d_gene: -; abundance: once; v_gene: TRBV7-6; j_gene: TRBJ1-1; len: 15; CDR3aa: CASSPTGIFNTEAFF; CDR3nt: TGTGCCAGCAGCCCTACAGGGATTTTTAACACTGAAGCTTTCTTT
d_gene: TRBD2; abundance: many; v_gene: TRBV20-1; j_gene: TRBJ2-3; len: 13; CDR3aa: CSAPMGGTDTQYF; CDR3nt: TGCAGTGCCCCGATGGGGGGGACAGATACGCAGTATTTT
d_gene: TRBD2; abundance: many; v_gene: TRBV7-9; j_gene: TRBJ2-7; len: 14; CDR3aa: CASSTGLGPYEQYF; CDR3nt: TGTGCCAGCAGCACGGGACTAGGTCCCTACGAGCAGTACTTC
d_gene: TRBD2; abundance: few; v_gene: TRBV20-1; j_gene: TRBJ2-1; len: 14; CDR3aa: CSASGLAGASEQFF; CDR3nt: TGCAGTGCTAGTGGACTAGCGGGAGCGAGTGAGCAGTTCTTC
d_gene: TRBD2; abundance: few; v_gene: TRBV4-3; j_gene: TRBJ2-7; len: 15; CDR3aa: CASSRGSGGSYEQYF; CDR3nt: TGCGCCAGCAGCCGAGGTAGCGGGGGTTCCTACGAGCAGTACTTC
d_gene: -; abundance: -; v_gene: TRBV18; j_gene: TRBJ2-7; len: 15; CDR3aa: CASSPPVTVSYEQYF; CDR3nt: TGTGCCAGCTCACCGCCAGTGACGGTCTCCTACGAGCAGTACTTC
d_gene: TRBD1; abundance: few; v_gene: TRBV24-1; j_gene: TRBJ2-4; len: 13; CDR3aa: CAVEGQGRNIQYF; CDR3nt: TGTGCCGTCGAAGGACAGGGCCGAAACATTCAGTACTTC
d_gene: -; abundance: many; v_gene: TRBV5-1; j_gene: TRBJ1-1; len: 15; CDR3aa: CASSLAGTPNTEAFF; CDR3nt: TGCGCCAGCAGCTTGGCCGGGACACCGAACACTGAAGCTTTCTTT
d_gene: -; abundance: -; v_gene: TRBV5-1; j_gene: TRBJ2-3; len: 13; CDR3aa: CASSLDRPDTLYF; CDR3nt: TGCGCCAGCAGCTTGGACCGGCCAGATACGCTGTATTTT
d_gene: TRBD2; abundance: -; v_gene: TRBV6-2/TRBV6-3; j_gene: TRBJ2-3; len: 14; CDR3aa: CASGLAGESDTQYF; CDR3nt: TGTGCCAGCGGGCTAGCGGGAGAGTCAGATACGCAGTATTTT
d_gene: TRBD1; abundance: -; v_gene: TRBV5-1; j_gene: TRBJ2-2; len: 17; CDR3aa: CASSKSPGQGQTGELFF; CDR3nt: TGCGCCAGCAGCAAATCTCCGGGACAGGGTCAAACCGGGGAGCTGTTTTTT
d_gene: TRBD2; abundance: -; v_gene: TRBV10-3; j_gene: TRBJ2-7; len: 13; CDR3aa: CAIGSGTNYEQCF; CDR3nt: TGTGCCATCGGGAGCGGGACCAACTACGAGCAGTGCTTC
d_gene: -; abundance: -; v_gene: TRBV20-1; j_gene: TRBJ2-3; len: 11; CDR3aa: CSLWAWDTQYF; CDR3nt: TGCAGTCTTTGGGCCTGGGATACGCAGTATTTT
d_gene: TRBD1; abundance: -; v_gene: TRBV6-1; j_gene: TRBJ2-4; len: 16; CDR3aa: CASSQGTALAKNIQYF; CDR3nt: TGTGCCAGCAGCCAAGGGACAGCTCTAGCCAAAAACATTCAGTACTTC
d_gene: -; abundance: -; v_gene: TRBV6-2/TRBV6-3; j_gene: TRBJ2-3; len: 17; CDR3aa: CASSYSPYGGITDTQYF; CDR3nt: TGTGCCAGCAGTTACAGTCCCTACGGCGGGATCACAGATACGCAGTATTTT
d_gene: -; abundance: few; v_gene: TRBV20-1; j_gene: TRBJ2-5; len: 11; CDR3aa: CTASRGETQYF; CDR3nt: TGCACTGCCTCACGGGGAGAGACCCAGTACTTC
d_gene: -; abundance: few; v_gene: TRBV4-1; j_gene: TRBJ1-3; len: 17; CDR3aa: CASSQGPAGPSGNTIYF; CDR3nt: TGCGCCAGCAGCCAAGGTCCCGCAGGGCCCTCTGGAAACACCATATATTTT
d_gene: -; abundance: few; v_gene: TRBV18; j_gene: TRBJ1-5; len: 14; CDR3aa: CASSPGQARQPQHF; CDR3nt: TGTGCCAGCTCACCTGGTCAGGCTAGGCAGCCCCAGCATTTT
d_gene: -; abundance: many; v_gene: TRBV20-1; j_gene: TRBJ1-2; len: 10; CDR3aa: CSASEAASTF; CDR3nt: TGCAGTGCTAGCGAGGCAGCATCTACCTTC
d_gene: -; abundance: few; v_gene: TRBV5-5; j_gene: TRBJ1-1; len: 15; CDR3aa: CASSGGTLMNTEAFF; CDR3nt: TGTGCCAGCAGCGGAGGGACGCTCATGAACACTGAAGCTTTCTTT
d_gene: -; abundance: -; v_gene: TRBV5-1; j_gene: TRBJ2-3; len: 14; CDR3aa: CASSLHSGADTQYF; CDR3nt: TGCGCCAGCAGCTTGCATAGTGGGGCAGATACGCAGTATTTT
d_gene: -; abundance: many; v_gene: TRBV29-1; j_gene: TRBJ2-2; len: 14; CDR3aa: CSVIGREGGGELFF; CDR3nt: TGCAGCGTTATCGGCAGGGAAGGTGGCGGGGAGCTGTTTTTT
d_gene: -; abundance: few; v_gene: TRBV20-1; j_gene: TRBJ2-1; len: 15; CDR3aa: CSARGASRAYNEQFF; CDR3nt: TGCAGTGCTAGGGGGGCGTCGAGGGCCTACAATGAGCAGTTCTTC
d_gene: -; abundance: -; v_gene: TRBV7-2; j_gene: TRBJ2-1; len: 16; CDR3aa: CASTLAYRSSYNEQFF; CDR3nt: TGTGCCAGCACCTTAGCTTACCGGAGCTCCTACAATGAGCAGTTCTTC
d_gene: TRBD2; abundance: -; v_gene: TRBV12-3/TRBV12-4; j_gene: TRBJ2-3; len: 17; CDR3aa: CASSLARRGGIADTQYF; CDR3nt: TGTGCCAGCAGTCTTGCCAGACGGGGGGGTATCGCAGATACGCAGTATTTT
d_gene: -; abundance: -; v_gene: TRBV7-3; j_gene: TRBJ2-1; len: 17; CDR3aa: CASSAQPIGFSYNEQFF; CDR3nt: TGTGCCAGCAGCGCACAACCAATCGGGTTTTCCTACAATGAGCAGTTCTTC
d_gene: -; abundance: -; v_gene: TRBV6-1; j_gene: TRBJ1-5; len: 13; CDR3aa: CASSPTYNQPQHF; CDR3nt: TGTGCCAGCAGTCCAACCTACAATCAGCCCCAGCATTTT
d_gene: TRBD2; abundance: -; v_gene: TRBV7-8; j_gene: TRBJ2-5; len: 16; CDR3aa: CASSLGVSGGEETQYF; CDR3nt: TGTGCCAGCAGCTTAGGAGTTAGCGGGGGGGAAGAGACCCAGTACTTC
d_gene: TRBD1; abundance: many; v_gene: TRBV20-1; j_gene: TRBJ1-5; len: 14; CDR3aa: CSARDGTGYQPQHF; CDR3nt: TGCAGTGCTAGAGACGGGACAGGATATCAGCCCCAGCATTTT
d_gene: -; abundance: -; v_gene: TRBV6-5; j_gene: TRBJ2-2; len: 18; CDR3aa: CASSYSKGRQANTGELFF; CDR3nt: TGTGCCAGCAGTTACTCGAAGGGTCGACAGGCGAACACCGGGGAGCTGTTTTTT
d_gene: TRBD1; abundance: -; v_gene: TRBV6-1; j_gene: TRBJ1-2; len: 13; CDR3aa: CASSTDRVNGYTF; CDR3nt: TGTGCCAGCAGTACAGACAGGGTAAATGGCTACACCTTC
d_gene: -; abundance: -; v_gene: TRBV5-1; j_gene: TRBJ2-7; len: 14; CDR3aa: CASSLGEDTYEQYF; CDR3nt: TGCGCCAGCAGCTTGGGGGAGGACACCTACGAGCAGTACTTC
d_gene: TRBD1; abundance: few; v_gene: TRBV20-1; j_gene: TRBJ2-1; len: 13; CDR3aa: CSARADTGGEQFF; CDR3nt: TGCAGTGCTAGAGCCGACACAGGGGGTGAGCAGTTCTTC
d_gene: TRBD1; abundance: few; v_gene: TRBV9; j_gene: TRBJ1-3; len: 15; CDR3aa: CASSSTGTAGNTIYF; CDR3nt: TGTGCCAGCAGCTCAACCGGGACAGCAGGAAACACCATATATTTT
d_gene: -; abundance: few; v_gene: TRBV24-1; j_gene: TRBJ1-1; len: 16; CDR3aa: CATSDLPAGTHTEAFF; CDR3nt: TGTGCCACCAGTGATTTGCCCGCAGGGACGCACACTGAAGCTTTCTTT
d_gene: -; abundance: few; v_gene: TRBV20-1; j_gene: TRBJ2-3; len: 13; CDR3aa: CSANPGGTDTQYF; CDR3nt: TGCAGTGCTAACCCAGGGGGCACAGATACGCAGTATTTT
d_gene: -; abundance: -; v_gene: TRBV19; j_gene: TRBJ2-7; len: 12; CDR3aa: CASSGGGHEQYF; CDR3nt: TGTGCCAGTAGCGGTGGAGGTCACGAGCAGTACTTC
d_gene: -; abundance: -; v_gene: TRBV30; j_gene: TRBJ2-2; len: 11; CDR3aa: CAWSPNGELFF; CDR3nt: TGTGCCTGGAGTCCAAACGGGGAGCTGTTTTTT
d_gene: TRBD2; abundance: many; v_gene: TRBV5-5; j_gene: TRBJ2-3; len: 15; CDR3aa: CASSFLAGLADTQYF; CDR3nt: TGTGCCAGCAGCTTTCTAGCGGGACTTGCAGATACGCAGTATTTT
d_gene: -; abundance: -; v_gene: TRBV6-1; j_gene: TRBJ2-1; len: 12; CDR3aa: CPGRGRSNEQFF; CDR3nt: TGTCCCGGGAGAGGGCGGAGCAATGAGCAGTTCTTC
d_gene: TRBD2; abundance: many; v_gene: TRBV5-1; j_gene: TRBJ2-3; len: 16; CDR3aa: CASSPISSGPTDTQYF; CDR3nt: TGCGCCAGCAGCCCGATCTCTAGCGGGCCGACAGATACGCAGTATTTT
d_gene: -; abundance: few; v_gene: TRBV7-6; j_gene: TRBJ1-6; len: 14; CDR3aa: CASSLAVHGSPLHF; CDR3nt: TGTGCCAGCAGCTTAGCGGTACACGGTTCACCCCTCCACTTT
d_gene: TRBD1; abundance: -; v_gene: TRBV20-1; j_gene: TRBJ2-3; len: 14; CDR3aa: CSATGTGRTDTQYF; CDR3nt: TGCAGTGCGACCGGGACAGGGCGAACAGATACGCAGTATTTT
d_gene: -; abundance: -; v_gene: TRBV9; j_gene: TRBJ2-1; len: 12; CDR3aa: CASSVVPSEQFF; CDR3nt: TGTGCCAGCAGCGTAGTCCCATCTGAGCAGTTCTTC
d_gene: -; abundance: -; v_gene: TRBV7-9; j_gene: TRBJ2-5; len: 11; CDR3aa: CASATKETQYF; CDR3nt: TGTGCCAGCGCAACGAAAGAGACCCAGTACTTC
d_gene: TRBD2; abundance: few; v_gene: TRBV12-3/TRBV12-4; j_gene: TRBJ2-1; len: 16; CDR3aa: CASSLVYGGVYNEQFF; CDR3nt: TGTGCCAGCAGTTTAGTATACGGGGGGGTATACAATGAGCAGTTCTTC
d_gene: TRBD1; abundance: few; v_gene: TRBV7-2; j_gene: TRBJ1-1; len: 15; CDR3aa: CASSFRQGRSTEAFF; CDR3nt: TGTGCCAGCAGCTTCCGACAGGGGAGAAGCACTGAAGCTTTCTTT
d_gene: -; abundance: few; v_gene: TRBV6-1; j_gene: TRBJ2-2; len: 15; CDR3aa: CASSTRGANTGELFF; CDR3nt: TGTGCCAGCAGCACCCGAGGAGCGAACACCGGGGAGCTGTTTTTT